Here is one T cell receptor (beta chain) with its context. Its antigen is still unknown. Losses at the gene ends were 5 bases for V and 0 bases for J; bases not matched to a gene: 14. CDR3 length: 19 residues. Germline loops: CDR1 SGHVS, CDR2 FQNEAQ. Selected positively for CCR7 and CD45RO-negative, naive CD8 cells excluded terminally differentiated effector memory CD45RA+ cells. Each donor was a Caucasian adult residing in Nashville, Tennessee. Profiling relied on immunoSEQ multiplex PCR, and the TCRdb table lists in-frame clones only, not all of them. The sample has around 2,000,000 clones, about 95% seen once. This record belongs to a study of shared clonotypes between healthy human individuals. Study details: The study used three CD4 naive, three CD4 memory, two CD8 naive and one CD8 memory plate per donor.

Study conclusions and caveats: Estimated clonotype richness was generally higher in naive than memory subsets. It was anticipated that sequencing depth would influence how many clonotypes donors shared.

The chain uses TRBV7-8 and TRBJ1-4; 8 nucleotides align to TRBD1. The source material was naive CD8+ T cells sorted from blood. The receptor comes from a man younger than 35 in good health. For the CDR3, the DNA is TGTGCCAGCAGCCCCCAGATGACAGGGGACGGAGCAACTAATGAAAAACTGTTTTTT. Protein sequence: CASSPQMTGDGATNEKLFF.